A selection of T cell receptor beta chains follows, all from one sample in a study of blood T cell repertoires in COVID-19. Using immunoSEQ multiplex PCR, the repertoire was profiled, and TCRdb retains in-frame clones only, with some absent. The repertoire includes 110,000 to 150,000 clones, approximately 88% of them detected once, and roughly 1.5% sits in the top ten. The sequenced sample was peripheral blood. The receptors shown here come from a woman in her 50s with acute or convalescent COVID-19. Both conserved end residues are part of each CDR3. The D gene is left open where the match is weak. Not all rows give a size; the values are once, few, many and, for expanded clones, a class.

>NA|TRBJ1-4|TRBV5-1|NA
CASRMGAATNEKLFF
TGCGCAAGTAGAATGGGGGCTGCAACTAATGAAAAACTGTTTTTT
>NA|TRBJ2-3|TRBV2|TRBD2
CASSQPAGGPTDTQYF
TGTGCCAGCAGTCAACCAGCGGGAGGCCCCACAGATACGCAGTATTTT
>few|TRBJ2-1|TRBV2|TRBD1
CASRLTGTYNEQFF
TGTGCCAGCAGACTGACAGGGACCTACAATGAGCAGTTCTTC
>NA|TRBJ1-1|TRBV20-1|NA
CSALREYRAFF
TGCAGTGCTCTCAGGGAATATAGAGCTTTCTTT
>NA|TRBJ1-4|TRBV6-5|NA
CASETGLGNEKLFF
TGTGCCAGCGAAACAGGGTTGGGGAATGAAAAACTGTTTTTT
>NA|TRBJ1-2|TRBV27|NA
CASSAEGRSGGYTF
TGTGCCAGCAGTGCCGAGGGCAGGTCGGGCGGCTACACCTTC
>NA|TRBJ2-7|TRBV29-1|TRBD1
CSAAGTGSREQYF
TGCAGCGCCGCCGGGACAGGGTCGCGAGAGCAGTACTTC
>few|TRBJ2-1|TRBV19|TRBD2
CASSMTSGRGGEFF
TGTGCCAGTAGTATGACTAGCGGGAGGGGGGGGGAGTTCTTC
>NA|TRBJ2-5|TRBV7-6|NA
CASSLGGVVTGSETQYF
TGTGCCAGCAGCTTAGGAGGCGTCGTTACAGGATCAGAGACCCAGTACTTC
>NA|TRBJ1-1|TRBV29-1|NA
CSAQQSMNTEAFF
TGCAGCGCTCAACAGAGCATGAACACTGAAGCTTTCTTT
>NA|TRBJ1-5|TRBV19|NA
CASRAGFSNQPQHF
TGTGCCAGTAGAGCAGGGTTTAGCAATCAGCCCCAGCATTTT
>NA|TRBJ1-2|TRBV27|NA
CASSRTPGQGRLGYGYTF
TGTGCCAGCAGTCGAACTCCCGGGCAGGGGCGATTAGGCTATGGCTACACCTTC
>NA|TRBJ1-5|TRBV6-1|NA
CASSSFGANQPQHF
TGTGCCAGCAGCTCGTTTGGGGCGAATCAGCCCCAGCATTTT
>NA|TRBJ1-2|TRBV7-2|NA
CASSPKGQGINYGYTF
TGTGCCAGCAGCCCCAAGGGCCAGGGGATTAACTATGGCTACACCTTC
>NA|TRBJ2-5|TRBV12-3/TRBV12-4|NA
CASSLELIETQYF
TGTGCCAGCAGTTTGGAGCTAATAGAGACCCAGTACTTC
>NA|TRBJ1-1|TRBV27|NA
CASSLTGTPYTEAFF
TGTGCCAGCAGTTTAACCGGGACACCTTACACTGAAGCTTTCTTT
>NA|TRBJ2-7|TRBV19|NA
CASSAADSFYEQYF
TGTGCCAGTAGTGCCGCGGACAGTTTCTACGAGCAGTACTTC
>NA|TRBJ2-1|TRBV11-3|NA
CASSHDGARTWEQFF
TGTGCCAGCAGTCACGACGGCGCCCGGACTTGGGAGCAGTTCTTC
>NA|TRBJ2-1|TRBV18|NA
CASSPPPGERGYNEQFF
TGTGCCAGCTCACCACCCCCGGGGGAAAGGGGATACAATGAGCAGTTCTTC
>NA|TRBJ1-4|TRBV5-5|TRBD1
CASSLEVRQGTVANEKLFF
TGTGCCAGCAGCTTGGAGGTCAGACAGGGGACAGTCGCTAATGAAAAACTGTTTTTT
>NA|TRBJ1-4|TRBV18|NA
CASSPRTTEGEKLFF
TGTGCCAGCTCACCACGAACGACAGAAGGTGAAAAACTGTTTTTT
>few|TRBJ2-2|TRBV10-1|TRBD1
CASSLDRGAGELFF
TGCGCCAGCAGTTTGGACAGGGGAGCCGGGGAGCTGTTTTTT
>NA|TRBJ1-5|TRBV18|NA
CASSDSSELPQHF
TGTGCCAGCTCGGACAGCTCGGAGTTGCCCCAGCATTTT
>once|TRBJ2-7|TRBV9|NA
CASSVEPEYEQYF
TGTGCCAGCAGCGTAGAACCTGAGTACGAGCAGTACTTC
>NA|TRBJ1-1|TRBV7-9|NA
CASSLGQPEYTEAFF
TGTGCCAGCAGCTTAGGACAGCCAGAGTACACTGAAGCTTTCTTT
>few|TRBJ2-1|TRBV19|NA
CASSIGPPAGTYNEQFF
TGTGCCAGTAGTATAGGTCCCCCAGCGGGCACCTACAATGAGCAGTTCTTC
>NA|TRBJ2-1|TRBV5-1|NA
CASSIGTRSYNEQFF
TGCGCCAGCAGCATCGGGACTCGATCCTACAATGAGCAGTTCTTC
>NA|TRBJ1-5|TRBV5-6|TRBD1
CASSPAGTGINQPQHF
TGTGCCAGCAGCCCCGCCGGGACAGGCATTAATCAGCCCCAGCATTTT
>once|TRBJ2-3|TRBV29-1|TRBD2
CSALAGGRARTDTQYF
TGCAGCGCCCTAGCGGGGGGGCGTGCTCGCACAGATACGCAGTATTTT
>NA|TRBJ2-5|TRBV5-4|TRBD2
CAGGSQETQYF
TGTGCGGGAGGGTCCCAAGAGACCCAGTACTTC
>NA|TRBJ2-7|TRBV7-2|TRBD2
CASSLGDYLSYEQYF
TGTGCCAGCAGCTTAGGGGACTACCTTTCCTACGAGCAGTACTTC
>NA|TRBJ1-3|TRBV5-1|NA
CASSLGSTDSSGTIYF
TGCGCCAGCAGCTTGGGGTCGACAGACTCTTCGGGCACCATATATTTT
>NA|TRBJ2-7|TRBV6-5|TRBD2
CASSYFAGGGHEQYF
TGTGCCAGCAGTTACTTCGCGGGGGGCGGGCACGAGCAGTACTTC
>NA|TRBJ1-1|TRBV10-2|NA
CASSKIWAGATNTEAFF
TGCGCCAGCTCAAAAATCTGGGCAGGGGCTACGAACACTGAAGCTTTCTTT
>NA|TRBJ1-5|TRBV4-1|TRBD1
CASSQRDSSITGQPQHF
TGCGCCAGCAGCCAAAGGGACAGTTCGATCACGGGGCAGCCCCAGCATTTT
>NA|TRBJ1-4|TRBV9|NA
CASSASQEGEKLFF
TGTGCCAGCAGCGCCTCACAGGAGGGGGAAAAACTGTTTTTT
>NA|TRBJ1-1|TRBV7-8|NA
CASSLPTGLHTEAFF
TGTGCCAGCAGCTTGCCCACAGGGTTGCACACTGAAGCTTTCTTT
>once|TRBJ2-7|TRBV25-1|TRBD2
CASSRLAVSYEQYF
TGTGCCAGCAGCCGACTAGCGGTCTCCTACGAGCAGTACTTC
>NA|TRBJ1-1|TRBV15|NA
CATSRGQVNTEAFF
TGTGCCACCAGCAGAGGACAGGTGAACACTGAAGCTTTCTTT
>NA|TRBJ1-5|TRBV2|NA
CASSLDRASNQPQHF
TGTGCCAGCAGTTTGGACAGAGCTAGCAATCAGCCCCAGCATTTT
>NA|TRBJ1-3|TRBV5-4|NA
CASSSGQSSGNTIYF
TGTGCCAGCAGCTCTGGACAGAGCTCTGGAAACACCATATATTTT
>NA|TRBJ1-5|TRBV18|NA
CASSPGRDQPQHF
TGTGCCAGCTCACCAGGGAGAGATCAGCCCCAGCATTTT
>once|TRBJ2-7|TRBV7-2|NA
CASSLATPAYEQYF
TGTGCCAGCAGCTTAGCCACCCCGGCCTACGAGCAGTACTTC
>NA|TRBJ1-1|TRBV2|NA
CASSESQDTEAFF
TGTGCCAGCAGTGAATCGCAGGACACTGAAGCTTTCTTT
>few|TRBJ1-6|TRBV20-1|NA
CSASSPGVNSPLHF
TGCAGTGCTAGTAGTCCGGGAGTCAATTCACCCCTCCACTTT
>NA|TRBJ2-2|TRBV7-3|NA
CASSPQDPGITGELFF
TGTGCCAGCAGTCCCCAGGATCCGGGGATCACCGGGGAGCTGTTTTTT
>NA|TRBJ1-1|TRBV7-2|NA
CASSLARVNTEAFF
TGTGCCAGCAGCCTCGCCAGGGTTAACACTGAAGCTTTCTTT
>NA|TRBJ1-6|TRBV24-1|TRBD1
CATSDRTGIRSPLHF
TGTGCCACCAGTGATCGGACAGGGATAAGGTCACCCCTCCACTTT
>NA|TRBJ2-1|TRBV2|TRBD2
CATQGPLAENYNEQFF
TGTGCCACACAGGGCCCACTAGCGGAAAACTACAATGAGCAGTTCTTC
>NA|TRBJ1-2|TRBV10-3|NA
CAISTGRENYGYTF
TGTGCCATCAGTACAGGGAGGGAAAACTATGGCTACACCTTC
>NA|TRBJ1-2|TRBV19|TRBD1
CASSRDRDGYTF
TGTGCCAGTAGTAGGGACAGGGACGGCTACACCTTC
>NA|TRBJ1-4|TRBV28|NA
CASSEGGANEKLFF
TGTGCCAGCAGTGAGGGGGGGGCTAATGAAAAACTGTTTTTT
>NA|TRBJ1-1|TRBV10-3|TRBD1
CAISAGQGEAFF
TGTGCCATCAGTGCGGGACAGGGTGAAGCTTTCTTT
>few|TRBJ1-2|TRBV27|TRBD1
CASSSGTGGAYGYTF
TGTGCCAGCAGTTCTGGGACAGGGGGGGCCTATGGCTACACCTTC
>NA|TRBJ1-2|TRBV19|TRBD1
CASSIAGTGRGGGYTF
TGTGCCAGTAGTATAGCTGGGACAGGGAGAGGAGGAGGCTACACCTTC